This T cell receptor (beta chain) was identified in a study of shared clonotypes between healthy human individuals. For each subset, genomic DNA was distributed in equal portions over several immunoSEQ plates. Using immunoSEQ multiplex PCR, the repertoire was profiled, and TCRdb retains in-frame clones only, with some absent. The sample holds 2 million to 3 million clones; 80% to 95% are singletons and the top ten take 0.36%. Germline assignment: CDR1 LNHDA and CDR2 SQIVND (reference sequence). V was clipped by 7 bases and J by 0 bases, with 10 bases between them. The CDR3 has 14 amino acids. CD4+ cell separation produced CD45RA+ naive and CD45RA-negative memory subsets.

The receptor comes from a man younger than 30 in good health. Some clones in this sample may be carry-over from other donors' samples. Sequencing was carried out using naive CD4+ T cells from PBMCs. Sample subset: CD45RA+ positively selected. J is TRBJ1-5 and V is TRBV19; no firm D call. This CDR3 reads CASTLSHSNQPQHF. DNA for the CDR3: TGTGCCAGTACCCTTTCCCATAGCAATCAGCCCCAGCATTTT.